This entry features one T cell receptor (beta chain) sequence. The data were obtained in a study of control samples from healthy donors and cancer patients. Here immunoSEQ multiplex PCR was the method, and the copy in TCRdb shows in-frame clones only, minus some. The sample carries some 100,000 clones, roughly nine tenths recorded once. The CDR3 spans 15 residues. V lost 0 bases and J 9 bases, leaving 15 bases between the germline ends. Germline-derived CDR1 and CDR2 are LGHNA and YSLEER. This receptor was identified in a woman aged 45 to 65 in good health. Sequenced: blood. V usage is TRBV4-3 and J usage is TRBJ1-5; D is unclear. The CDR3 reads CASSQETDDGRPQHF. The CDR3 DNA is TGCGCCAGCAGCCAAGAGACCGACGATGGTAGGCCCCAGCATTTT.